Each of the 30 T cell receptor beta chains below was sequenced from the same sample in a study of shared clonotypes between healthy human individuals. Repertoires were generated with immunoSEQ multiplex PCR, while TCRdb's copy carries only in-frame clones and drops some. The sample records about 2.1 million clones, roughly 93% being singletons. CD45RO-negative, CCR7-positively selected cells formed the naive CD8 fraction, excluding terminally differentiated effector memory CD45RA+ cells. Specimen: naive CD8+ T cells from PBMCs. The receptors derive from a man aged 18 to 29 in good health. Some clones in this sample may be carry-over from other donors' samples.

With regard to this clone: This sample also contains other DNA sequences that code for the same CDR3. The V gene is TRBV9, the J gene TRBJ1-2; 8 bases map to TRBD1. Trimming removed 1 base from V and 2 bases from J; junction bases left unmatched: 1. Germline V lookup: CDR1 SGDLS, CDR2 YYNGEE. CDR3 length equals 14 residues. CDR3 amino acids: CASSVQGANYGYTF. In nucleotides, the CDR3 is TGTGCCAGCAGCGTACAGGGGGCGAACTATGGCTACACCTTC.

This sequence joins TRBV6-1 and TRBJ1-2, with 7 bases lining up with TRBD1. The V segment lost 3 bases and the J segment 1 base; nucleotides outside the gene matches: 5. The CDR3 is 15 residues long. The germline CDR1 and CDR2 sequences are MNHNS and SASEGT. The CDR3 nucleotides read TGTGCCAGCAGTGACGGGACAGTACTTAACTATGGCTACACCTTC. This sequence encodes CASSDGTVLNYGYTF.

The V and J genes are TRBV9 and TRBJ2-7; 11 bases agree with TRBD2. With 4 bases clipped from V and 3 bases from J, the junction kept 6 bases outside the gene matches. The germline gives CDR1 SGDLS, CDR2 YYNGEE. The CDR3 totals 15 residues. The CDR3 coding sequence is TGTGCCAGCAGCTATCTAGCGGGAGGCCGCTACGAGCAGTACTTC. Protein: CASSYLAGGRYEQYF.

This clone was counted once. A much larger clone differs by one base, so this may be a read error. Other DNA sequences in this specimen translate into the identical CDR3. The gene calls are TRBV11-2 and TRBJ2-7, with a possible D match to TRBD1 (6 bases). The CDR3 length is 13 residues. CDR1 and CDR2 from the germline V gene are SGHAT and FQNNGV. Trimming took off 3 bases at V and 0 bases at J, with 6 bases between the two ends. The CDR3 DNA sequence: TGTGCCAGCAGCTTGGACAGCTCCTACGAGCAGTACTTC. The encoded protein is CASSLDSSYEQYF.

The rearrangement links TRBV6-1 to TRBJ2-3; 9 bases are a match to TRBD2. The CDR3 length is 16 residues. Looked up from germline, CDR1 is MNHNS and CDR2 is SASEGT. The V segment lost 1 base and the J segment 5 bases; nucleotides outside the gene matches: 7. CDR3 in DNA: TGTGCCAGCAGTGAAGAGGTAGCGGGAGAATTAGATACGCAGTATTTT. Translated: CASSEEVAGELDTQYF.

This clone was counted only a few times. The DNA of the CDR3 is TGTGCCATCAGTGACATGGGACAGGGGGAGGAAAAACTGTTTTTT. It yields the protein CAISDMGQGEEKLFF. The V call is TRBV10-3, the J call TRBJ1-4; 11 nucleotides match TRBD1. Germline loops: CDR1 ENHRY, CDR2 SYGVKD. The V segment lost 3 bases and the J segment 8 bases; nucleotides outside the gene matches: 5. This CDR3 has 15 amino acids.

The chain employs TRBV6-5 and TRBJ1-4; the D gene is possibly TRBD1 (6 bases). Germline lookup yields CDR1 MNHEY and CDR2 SVGAGI. CDR3 size: 15 residues. V lost 4 bases to trimming and J lost 0 bases, with 9 bases between them. For the CDR3, the DNA is TGTGCCAGCAGTTCCACAGGGTCAACTAATGAAAAACTGTTTTTT. Its translation is CASSSTGSTNEKLFF.

The J gene is TRBJ2-1, the V gene TRBV6-1; TRBD2 matches at 7 bases. The CDR3 is 15 residues long. J was trimmed by 0 bases and V by 7 bases; bases with no gene match: 6. Germline-derived CDR1 and CDR2 are MNHNS and SASEGT. The CDR3 spells CASIKSGDSYNEQFF. Here the CDR3 DNA reads TGTGCCAGCATCAAAAGCGGGGACTCCTACAATGAGCAGTTCTTC.

The chain uses TRBV4-2 and TRBJ2-1; D gene unclear. V lost 3 bases and J 5 bases, leaving 8 bases between the germline ends. CDR3 length: 13 residues. The germline gives CDR1 LGHNA, CDR2 YNFKEQ. The CDR3 spells CASSQNFNNEQFF. The CDR3 coding sequence is TGTGCCAGCAGCCAGAACTTCAACAATGAGCAGTTCTTC.

V is TRBV11-2 and J is TRBJ2-1; 10 bases agree with TRBD1. CDR1 is SGHAT, CDR2 FQNNGV, per germline. This CDR3 is built from 14 residues. With V trimmed by 1 base and J by 13 bases, 7 bases remained unmatched. CDR3 in amino acids: CASSLVGTGAVQFF. CDR3 coding DNA: TGTGCCAGCAGCTTAGTTGGGACAGGGGCGGTACAGTTCTTC. The full variable domain, in which reference TRBV11-2 and TRBJ2-1 provide the parts outside the CDR3, is EAGVAQSPRYKIIEKRQSVAFWCNPISGHATLYWYQQILGQGPKLLIQFQNNGVVDDSQLPKDRFSAERLKGVDSTLKIQPAKLEDSAVYLCASSLVGTGAVQFFGPGTRLTVL.

The rearrangement joins TRBV27 to TRBJ1-1; maybe TRBD1 (6 bases). The CDR3 runs to 15 residues. Trimming removed 7 bases from V and 3 bases from J, with 18 bases in between. In germline, CDR1 is MNHEY, CDR2 SMNVEV (reference sequence). CDR3 amino acids: CASKLGGLGYTEAFF. The CDR3 bases are TGTGCCAGCAAATTAGGGGGGCTTGGGTACACTGAAGCTTTCTTT.

V and J are TRBV5-1 and TRBJ2-7; D is perhaps TRBD1 or TRBD2 (5 bases each). CDR3 length: 13 residues. Germline V gene lookup returns CDR1 SGHRS and CDR2 YFSETQ. Between the trimmed V and J ends, which lost 0 bases and 5 bases, there was a span of 9 bases. The chain's CDR3 is CASSLGRDDEQYF. For the CDR3, the DNA is TGCGCCAGCAGCTTGGGTCGGGACGACGAGCAGTACTTC.

Written as DNA, the CDR3 is TGTGCCAGCAGCTCCCCCCGGTTGCGGGAGGGACCAGATACGCAGTATTTT. Protein sequence: CASSSPRLREGPDTQYF. V and J are TRBV7-9 and TRBJ2-3; 9 nucleotides agree with TRBD2. CDR1 is SEHNR, CDR2 FQNEAQ, per germline (reference sequence). CDR3 length: 17 residues. V trimming: 4 bases; J trimming: 4 bases; junction bases outside the gene matches: 12. The complete variable domain, with remaining parts taken from reference TRBV7-9 and TRBJ2-3, reads DTGVSQNPRHKITKRGQNVTFRCDPISEHNRLYWYRQTLGQGPEFLTYFQNEAQLEKSRLLSDRFSAERPKGSFSTLEIQRTEQGDSAMYLCASSSPRLREGPDTQYFGPGTRLTVL.

This chain uses TRBV27 with TRBJ1-1, with TRBD1 matching 8 bases. This CDR3 comprises 14 residues. CDR1 and CDR2 from the germline V gene are MNHEY and SMNVEV (reference sequence). V lost 3 bases, J lost 3 bases, and 3 bases stayed unmatched. The CDR3 coding sequence is TGTGCCAGCAGTTTGGGACAGGCCTACACTGAAGCTTTCTTT. It specifies CASSLGQAYTEAFF.

V and J are TRBV9 and TRBJ2-7, with D unresolved. V was clipped by 0 bases and J by 6 bases, with 13 bases between them. The CDR3 is 14 amino acids. Germline CDR1 reads SGDLS; CDR2 reads YYNGEE. The CDR3 sequence: CASSVALNSAEQYF. The CDR3, as DNA: TGTGCCAGCAGCGTAGCACTTAACTCAGCCGAGCAGTACTTC.

This sequence joins TRBV7-9 and TRBJ2-3, with 8 bases lining up with TRBD2. The CDR3 extends over 18 amino acids. Germline V gene lookup returns CDR1 SEHNR and CDR2 FQNEAQ (reference sequence). Trimming cost V 5 bases and J 0 bases; bases outside gene matches: 13. The CDR3 protein is CASSGVAGNTPSTDTQYF. The CDR3 nucleotides read TGTGCCAGCAGCGGGGTAGCGGGGAATACCCCTAGCACAGATACGCAGTATTTT. Full variable domain (missing parts from reference TRBV7-9 and TRBJ2-3): DTGVSQNPRHKITKRGQNVTFRCDPISEHNRLYWYRQTLGQGPEFLTYFQNEAQLEKSRLLSDRFSAERPKGSFSTLEIQRTEQGDSAMYLCASSGVAGNTPSTDTQYFGPGTRLTVL.

The gene calls are TRBV6-1 and TRBJ1-3; D is undetermined. Germline lookup yields CDR1 MNHNS and CDR2 SASEGT. The CDR3 consists of 16 residues. V lost 1 base, J lost 4 bases, and 14 bases lay in between. CDR3 region: CASSEGTRRTGNTIYF. As DNA, the CDR3 is TGTGCCAGCAGTGAAGGGACGAGAAGAACAGGAAACACCATATATTTT.

The chain recombines TRBV27 with TRBJ1-4, with a tentative D call TRBD1 (5 bases). Trimming pared 3 bases from V and 6 bases from J, leaving 11 bases between. CDR1 is MNHEY and CDR2 is SMNVEV in the germline V gene (reference sequence). The CDR3 totals 14 residues. CDR3 DNA: TGTGCCAGCAGTTTTTTTAAGGGGTATGAAAAACTGTTTTTT. Translating it yields CASSFFKGYEKLFF.

This clone was detected only once. The rearrangement links TRBV27 to TRBJ2-2; 7 positions match TRBD2. Germline lookup yields CDR1 MNHEY and CDR2 SMNVEV (reference sequence). The V segment lost 3 bases and the J segment 1 base; nucleotides outside the gene matches: 2. The CDR3 contains 15 residues. The CDR3 DNA reads TGTGCCAGCAGTTTTCTAGCGGTGAACACCGGGGAGCTGTTTTTT. This gives the protein CASSFLAVNTGELFF.

The V call is TRBV28, the J call TRBJ2-7, with D possibly being TRBD2 (6 bases). Looked up from germline, CDR1 is MDHEN and CDR2 is SYDVKM. V was clipped by 2 bases and J by 7 bases, with 15 bases between them. There are 14 residues in the CDR3. Written as DNA, the CDR3 is TGTGCCAGCAGTTTAAGGGGACTGGACAAGGAGCAGTACTTC. As protein: CASSLRGLDKEQYF. Drawing the rest from reference TRBV28 and TRBJ2-7, the complete variable domain is DVKVTQSSRYLVKRTGEKVFLECVQDMDHENMFWYRQDPGLGLRLIYFSYDVKMKEKGDIPEGYSVSREKKERFSLILESASTNQTSMYLCASSLRGLDKEQYFGPGTRLTVT.

The chain employs TRBV27 and TRBJ2-7; TRBD2 agrees at 7 bases. Germline lookup yields CDR1 MNHEY and CDR2 SMNVEV (reference sequence). CDR3 length: 16 residues. J lost 0 bases, V lost 5 bases, and 10 bases had no gene match. Here the CDR3 reads CASSITASGSSYEQYF. The CDR3 DNA follows: TGTGCCAGCAGTATAACAGCTAGCGGTAGCTCCTACGAGCAGTACTTC.

This clone came up many times. The chain is built from TRBV28 and TRBJ1-5; no definite D call. V was cut by 8 bases and J by 6 bases, with 20 bases left in between. This CDR3 spans 15 amino acids. Germline CDR1 MDHEN, CDR2 SYDVKM. CDR3 DNA sequence: TGTGCCAGCTACCCACGGAAGGAGTTAGGTCAGCCCCAGCATTTT. It is translated as CASYPRKELGQPQHF. The entire variable domain, with the rest obtained from reference TRBV28 and TRBJ1-5, is as follows: DVKVTQSSRYLVKRTGEKVFLECVQDMDHENMFWYRQDPGLGLRLIYFSYDVKMKEKGDIPEGYSVSREKKERFSLILESASTNQTSMYLCASYPRKELGQPQHFGDGTRLSIL.

The chain has TRBV9 and TRBJ2-7, with D uncertain. V gave up 0 bases and J gave up 5 bases, with 15 bases separating them. The CDR3 length is 15 residues. CDR1 is SGDLS, CDR2 YYNGEE, per germline. CDR3 sequence (DNA): TGTGCCAGCAGCGTAGGTAGTTCGCGTTCCGACGAGCAGTACTTC. Its protein is CASSVGSSRSDEQYF. The full variable domain, with the rest looked up from reference TRBV9 and TRBJ2-7, is DSGVTQTPKHLITATGQRVTLRCSPRSGDLSVYWYQQSLDQGLQFLIQYYNGEERAKGNILERFSAQQFPDLHSELNLSSLELGDSALYFCASSVGSSRSDEQYFGPGTRLTVT.

The chain uses TRBV5-1 and TRBJ2-1, with 7 bases lining up with TRBD2. The CDR3 runs to 16 residues. CDR1 is SGHRS and CDR2 is YFSETQ in the germline V gene. V lost 1 base and J lost 4; bases outside the gene matches: 8. The CDR3 bases are TGCGCCAGCAGCTTGACCGGGGCTAGCGGATACAATGAGCAGTTCTTC. It yields the protein CASSLTGASGYNEQFF.

This chain joins TRBV28 and TRBJ2-2, with 8 bases lining up with TRBD2. Per germline, CDR1 MDHEN and CDR2 SYDVKM. The CDR3 runs to 17 residues. Losses at the gene ends were 6 bases for V and 4 bases for J; bases not matched to a gene: 13. The CDR3 sequence: CASSGGGPGRVTGELFF. The CDR3 DNA follows: TGTGCCAGCAGCGGGGGGGGACCGGGTCGGGTCACCGGGGAGCTGTTTTTT.

About this clone: This CDR3 is also generated by other DNA sequences in the sample. This sequence joins TRBV28 and TRBJ2-7, with D uncertain. There are 14 residues in the CDR3. Trimming cost V 6 bases and J 2 bases, with 14 bases left between them. Looked up from germline, CDR1 is MDHEN and CDR2 is SYDVKM. Here the CDR3 reads CASSLPGETYEQYF. The CDR3 region has the DNA TGTGCCAGCAGCCTCCCCGGCGAGACCTACGAGCAGTACTTC.

The V and J genes are TRBV10-3 and TRBJ1-2; D may be TRBD1 (5 bases). Germline-derived CDR1 and CDR2 are ENHRY and SYGVKD. The CDR3 length is 15 residues. With 0 bases removed from V and 6 bases from J, the gap between germline ends came to 14 bases. CDR3 region: CAISESVGAVHGYTF. The DNA of the CDR3 is TGTGCCATCAGTGAGTCGGTCGGGGCGGTCCATGGCTACACCTTC.

Worth noting for this clone: Other DNA sequences within the sample encode an identical CDR3. The chain joins TRBV9 to TRBJ1-3; the D is unclear. Looked up from germline, CDR1 is SGDLS and CDR2 is YYNGEE. The V and J ends lost 2 bases and 0 bases respectively, with 6 bases between them. The CDR3 spans 14 residues. CDR3 sequence reads: CASSVSSSGNTIYF. CDR3 nucleotide sequence: TGTGCCAGCAGCGTTTCCAGCTCTGGAAACACCATATATTTT.

V is TRBV6-4 and J is TRBJ2-7; D unclear. Trimming cost V 6 bases and J 2 bases, with 17 bases left between them. Germline V CDR1 and CDR2: MRHNA, SNTAGT. The length of the CDR3 is 15 residues. The CDR3 DNA reads as TGTGCCAGCAGAGAGGACCTGGGTCCCCCCTACGAGCAGTACTTC. Its translation: CASREDLGPPYEQYF.

As concerns this clone: In the same sample, other DNA sequences code for this CDR3. The CDR3 region has the DNA TGTGCCTGGAGTGCCGGGACCGGCTACGAGCAGTACTTC. It translates to CAWSAGTGYEQYF. J is TRBJ2-7 and V is TRBV30, with D perhaps matching TRBD1 or TRBD2 (5 bases each). In germline, CDR1 is GTSNPN, CDR2 SVGIG (reference sequence). V lost 1 base and J 3 bases, leaving 10 bases between the germline ends. The CDR3 has 13 residues.